Shown below are 10 T cell receptor beta chains from a single sample sequenced in a study of blood T cells in healthy people across ages. Together with a sample-barcoded 5' primer, a J-beta primer mix was included in a second PCR lasting roughly 6 to 12 cycles. A single record per CDR3 protein comes from TCRdb applying MiXCR to the 5' RACE reads. The data hold approximately 810,000 distinct CDR3 sequences, with under 30% observed a single time. The sequencing sample was made of blood. The source is a woman of 80 years or more in good health.

About this clonotype: A much larger clone differs from this one at a single base, so this may be a read error. This chain links TRBV7-2 with TRBJ2-1; no reliable D call. Trimming shortened V by 1 base and J by 6 bases, and 16 bases separated the two germline ends. Germline-derived CDR1 and CDR2 are SGHTA and FQGNSA. The CDR3 covers 16 residues. This chain's CDR3 is CASSLGHTSTANEQFF. CDR3 coding DNA: TGTGCCAGCAGCTTAGGTCACACAAGCACAGCCAATGAGCAGTTCTTC.

This clonotype was picked up many times. The V and J genes are TRBV5-1 and TRBJ1-2, with 7 bases identical to TRBD1. This CDR3 comprises 15 residues. Germline lookup yields CDR1 SGHRS and CDR2 YFSETQ. V was pared by 2 bases and J by 4 bases, with 8 bases of the junction left unmatched. CDR3 DNA: TGCGCCAGCAGCTTATCAGGGGGAGCTATCTATGGCTACACCTTC. Translated: CASSLSGGAIYGYTF.

In its sample, this clonotype was seen once. This may come from a read error, since a much larger clone is one base off. This rearrangement joins TRBV29-1 to TRBJ1-2, with TRBD1 identical over 9 bases. The CDR3 consists of 12 residues. Germline loops: CDR1 SQVTM, CDR2 ANQGSEA. Trimming removed 7 bases from V and 7 bases from J; junction bases left unmatched: 7. The DNA for the CDR3 is TGCAGCGCTGCACAGGGGGCATTTGGCTACACCTTC. Its protein is CSAAQGAFGYTF.

This clonotype has at least ten counts. V is TRBV20-1 and J is TRBJ1-1, with D tentatively TRBD1 (5 bases). The CDR3 is 12 amino acids. In germline, CDR1 is DFQATT, CDR2 SNEGSKA (reference sequence). The germline V and J ends were trimmed by 4 bases and 8 bases, with 14 bases remaining between them. Here the CDR3 DNA reads TGCAGTGCTACCCAGGGTATCGGCGAAGCTTTCTTT. Its translation: CSATQGIGEAFF.

There are a few counts of this clonotype. CDR3 sequence: CASSLVPGKTYGYTF. CDR3 bases: TGTGCCAGCAGCTTAGTTCCAGGGAAAACCTATGGCTACACCTTC. This chain joins TRBV11-2 and TRBJ1-2; D might be TRBD1 (5 bases). Germline V lookup: CDR1 SGHAT, CDR2 FQNNGV. V was trimmed by 1 base and J by 4 bases, leaving 13 bases between them. The CDR3 totals 15 residues.

The V call is TRBV10-3, the J call TRBJ2-3; 10 positions agree with TRBD2. The CDR3 consists of 22 residues. Losses at the gene ends were 3 bases for V and 4 bases for J; bases not matched to a gene: 25. CDR1 and CDR2 (germline): ENHRY, SYGVKD. CDR3 DNA: TGTGCCATCAGTGAAGGGCCCGACCGCCGACTAGGCAGCGGGGGGGCTCCAGATACGCAGTATTTT. It codes for CAISEGPDRRLGSGGAPDTQYF.

A remark on this clonotype: This may stem from a read error, because a much larger clone lies one nucleotide away. The V gene is TRBV6-2 or TRBV6-3, the J gene TRBJ2-4, with a tentative D call TRBD2 (7 bases). CDR3 length: 14 residues. Germline-derived CDR1 and CDR2 are MNHEY and SVGEGT. This CDR3 is CVSSTQGGGNIQYF. DNA of the CDR3: TGTGTCAGCAGTACTCAAGGGGGAGGGAACATTCAGTACTTC.

Ten or more counts support this clonotype. This chain connects TRBV29-1 to TRBJ2-5; D is possibly TRBD1 (7 bases). V was cut by 4 bases and J by 9 bases, with 21 bases left in between. Germline values: CDR1 SQVTM, CDR2 ANQGSEA. CDR3 length: 14 amino acids. Here the CDR3 reads CSVGRSRGARAQYF. The CDR3 DNA is TGCAGCGTTGGGCGATCCAGGGGGGCACGGGCCCAGTACTTC.

The chain links TRBV7-2 to TRBJ1-1, with D unresolved. V was cut by 5 bases and J by 11 bases, with 15 bases left in between. The germline CDR1 and CDR2 sequences are SGHTA and FQGNSA. The CDR3 spans 12 residues. CDR3 sequence: CASSAYLSGAFF. CDR3 coding DNA: TGTGCCAGCAGCGCCTACCTTTCGGGGGCTTTCTTT.

This clonotype occurred many times. The chain links TRBV5-1 to TRBJ2-1; D gene uncertain. CDR3 length: 15 residues. V was shortened by 4 bases and J by 3 bases, with 14 bases between the two germline ends. CDR1 is SGHRS and CDR2 is YFSETQ in the germline V gene. CDR3 sequence (DNA): TGCGCCAGCAGCCCTGGACCGACCATCTACAATGAGCAGTTCTTC. This encodes CASSPGPTIYNEQFF.